The clone carrying this T cell receptor beta chain was detected only a few times. These data originate in a study of identical twins. TCRdb re-derived calls from the 5' RACE reads in MiXCR, one entry per CDR3 protein. Of some 600,000 distinct CDR3 sequences in the sample, about 7.6% were seen once. This CDR3 has 13 residues. Per germline, CDR1 SGHRS and CDR2 YFSETQ. Trimming left V 2 bases short and J 2 bases short, with 8 bases between. The data were also submitted as part of a second study, on yellow fever vaccine responses in identical twins.

The chain joins TRBV5-1 to TRBJ2-7, with D hard to call. Sequencing input: PBMCs. The sequence was obtained from a woman between 18 and 30 years old in good health. The CDR3 DNA sequence: TGCGCCAGCAGCTTCCAACAGACCTACGAGCAGTACTTC. Translating it yields CASSFQQTYEQYF.